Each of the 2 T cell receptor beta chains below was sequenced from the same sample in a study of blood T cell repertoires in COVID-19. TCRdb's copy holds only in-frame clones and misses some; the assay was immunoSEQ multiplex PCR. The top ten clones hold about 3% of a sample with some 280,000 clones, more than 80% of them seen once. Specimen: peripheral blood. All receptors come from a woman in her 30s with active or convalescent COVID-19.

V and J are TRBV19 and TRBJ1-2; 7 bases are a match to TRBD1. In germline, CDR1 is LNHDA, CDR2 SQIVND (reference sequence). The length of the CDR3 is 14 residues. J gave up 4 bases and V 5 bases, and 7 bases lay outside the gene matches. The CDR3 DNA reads TGTGCCAGTAGTCCTCGGACAGGTCCCTATGGCTACACCTTC. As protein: CASSPRTGPYGYTF.

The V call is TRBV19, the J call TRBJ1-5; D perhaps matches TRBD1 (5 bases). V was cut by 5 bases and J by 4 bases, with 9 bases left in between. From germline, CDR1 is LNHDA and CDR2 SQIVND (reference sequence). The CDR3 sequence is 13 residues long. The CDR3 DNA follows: TGTGCCAGTAGTCCAGGGCCTAATCAGCCCCAGCATTTT. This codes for CASSPGPNQPQHF.